These 3 T cell receptor beta chains share one sample of origin, sequenced in a study of early T cells in non-severe SARS-CoV-2 infection. In TCRdb, the 5' RACE reads were re-called with MiXCR into one record per CDR3 protein. The table has approximately 43,000 distinct CDR3 sequences, about 7% seen once. The sequenced sample consisted of whole blood. These TCRs come from an adult who was a healthcare worker with PCR-confirmed SARS-CoV-2 infection or an uninfected control (not recorded which).

The J gene is TRBJ2-1, the V gene TRBV29-1; TRBD1 matches 8 bases. Germline loops: CDR1 SQVTM, CDR2 ANQGSEA. V shed 1 base and J 6 bases; nucleotides not matched to a gene: 5. This CDR3 is 14 amino acids long. The CDR3 region is CSVEGPRGLNEQFF. As DNA, the CDR3 is TGCAGCGTTGAAGGGCCCAGGGGGCTCAATGAGCAGTTCTTC.

This clonotype occurred many times. The chain employs TRBV19 and TRBJ2-7; D gene unclear. Germline V gene data show CDR1 as LNHDA and CDR2 as SQIVND (reference sequence). The CDR3 extends over 14 amino acids. Trimming took off 6 bases at V and 7 bases at J, with 19 bases between the two ends. Here the CDR3 reads CASRGMWPSGEQYF. CDR3 bases: TGTGCCAGTAGAGGGATGTGGCCCTCAGGAGAGCAGTACTTC. The full variable domain, completed using reference TRBV19 and TRBJ2-7, is DGGITQSPKYLFRKEGQNVTLSCEQNLNHDAMYWYRQDPGQGLRLIYYSQIVNDFQKGDIAEGYSVSREKKESFPLTVTSAQKNPTAFYLCASRGMWPSGEQYFGPGTRLTVT.

The gene calls are TRBV3-1 and TRBJ1-5, with unresolved D. This CDR3 spans 13 amino acids. Trimming removed 0 bases from V and 2 bases from J, with 2 bases in between. Germline V lookup: CDR1 LGHDT, CDR2 YNNKEL (reference sequence). The CDR3 sequence is CASSQDGNQPQHF. The CDR3, as DNA: TGTGCCAGCAGCCAAGACGGCAATCAGCCCCAGCATTTT.